These 10 T cell receptor beta chains were all obtained from the same sample, sequenced in a study of shared clonotypes between healthy human individuals. TCRdb keeps only in-frame clones here, not all; method: immunoSEQ multiplex PCR. Of 550,000 to 850,000 clones in the sample, around 67% were seen once. The sample comprised memory CD4+ T cells sorted from blood. The sample's subset: CD45RA-negative fraction. Source of these receptors: a woman aged 30 to 39 in good health.

This clone was detected only a few times. This chain connects TRBV7-6 to TRBJ2-3; TRBD2 aligns across 12 bases. The CDR3 is 15 amino acids. Germline CDR1 and CDR2: SGHVS and FNYEAQ. J was trimmed by 4 bases and V by 5 bases; bases with no gene match: 4. CDR3 sequence reads: CASSLTSGSSDTQYF. In nucleotides, the CDR3 is TGTGCCAGCAGCCTGACTAGCGGGAGTTCAGATACGCAGTATTTT.

There are a few counts of this clone. CDR3 coding DNA: TGTGCCAGCAGTAGCCGTAGTAGCGGGAGACCCGAGCAGTACTTC. Protein product: CASSSRSSGRPEQYF. The rearrangement joins TRBV28 to TRBJ2-7, with 9 bases fitting TRBD2. V was pared by 5 bases and J by 6 bases, with 11 bases of the junction left unmatched. The CDR3 has 15 residues. Germline V gene lookup returns CDR1 MDHEN and CDR2 SYDVKM.

This clone has more than one count but fewer than ten. The rearrangement joins TRBV9 to TRBJ2-7; 10 bases line up with TRBD2. CDR3 length: 15 residues. Looked up from germline, CDR1 is SGDLS and CDR2 is YYNGEE. With V trimmed by 4 bases and J by 0 bases, 4 bases remained unmatched. CDR3: CASSPGLAASYEQYF. CDR3 bases: TGTGCCAGCAGCCCCGGACTAGCGGCCTCCTACGAGCAGTACTTC.

This clone was detected a few times. The rearrangement joins TRBV2 to TRBJ1-5, with 7 bases identical to TRBD1. The CDR3 loop spans 13 amino acids. Germline CDR1 reads SNHLY; CDR2 reads FYNNEI. V shed 4 bases and J 7 bases; nucleotides not matched to a gene: 4. CDR3 loop: CASSVQGEQPQHF. The CDR3 DNA is TGTGCCAGCAGTGTCCAGGGGGAACAGCCCCAGCATTTT.

V and J are TRBV5-1 and TRBJ2-5; D is perhaps TRBD2 (5 bases). This CDR3 has 15 residues. Germline V gene sequence: CDR1 SGHRS, CDR2 YFSETQ. Trimming left V 4 bases short and J 3 bases short, with 16 bases between. Here the CDR3 DNA reads TGCGCCAGCAGCCGAAACGTCGGGGATAAAGAGACCCAGTACTTC. It yields the protein CASSRNVGDKETQYF.

V gene TRBV7-6 combines with J gene TRBJ2-1; tentative D call: TRBD2 (6 bases). Germline V gene sequence: CDR1 SGHVS, CDR2 FNYEAQ. The CDR3 loop spans 14 amino acids. Trimming left V 1 base short and J 6 bases short, with 10 bases between. CDR3 DNA: TGTGCCAGCAGCTTAGGGCTAGCGTCCAATGAGCAGTTCTTC. The encoded protein is CASSLGLASNEQFF.

The rearrangement links TRBV28 to TRBJ1-2; D is unclear. V lost 4 bases and J 2 bases, leaving 14 bases between the germline ends. The CDR3 sequence is 15 residues long. The V gene's germline CDR1 is MDHEN and CDR2 SYDVKM. The CDR3 reads CASSSYFGQNYGYTF. For the CDR3, the DNA is TGTGCCAGCAGTTCATACTTCGGGCAGAACTATGGCTACACCTTC.

The V and J genes are TRBV9 and TRBJ2-2; 8 nucleotides line up with TRBD1. The germline CDR1 and CDR2 sequences are SGDLS and YYNGEE. Trimming cost V 1 base and J 6 bases; bases outside gene matches: 5. The CDR3 extends over 15 amino acids. CDR3 amino acids: CASSVQGASPGELFF. The DNA for the CDR3 is TGTGCCAGCAGCGTACAGGGGGCTAGTCCCGGGGAGCTGTTTTTT.

The chain is built from TRBV4-1 and TRBJ2-5; 7 bases agree with TRBD1. Matching the DNA end better, TRBJ2-7 makes the J call doubtful. Germline CDR1 reads MGHRA; CDR2 reads YSYEKL. The CDR3 runs 15 residues. CDR3 in amino acids: CASSQILVGGSEQYF. The CDR3 bases are TGCGCCAGCAGCCAAATACTAGTAGGGGGCTCCGAGCAGTACTTC.

This chain links TRBV7-9 with TRBJ1-2; D unresolved. The CDR3 has 14 residues. Germline CDR1 reads SEHNR; CDR2 reads FQNEAQ (reference sequence). The ends were cut back, 10 bases at V and 0 bases at J, with 15 bases in the middle. The chain's CDR3 is CATNAQQTNYGYTF. DNA for the CDR3: TGTGCCACTAACGCCCAGCAAACTAACTATGGCTACACCTTC.